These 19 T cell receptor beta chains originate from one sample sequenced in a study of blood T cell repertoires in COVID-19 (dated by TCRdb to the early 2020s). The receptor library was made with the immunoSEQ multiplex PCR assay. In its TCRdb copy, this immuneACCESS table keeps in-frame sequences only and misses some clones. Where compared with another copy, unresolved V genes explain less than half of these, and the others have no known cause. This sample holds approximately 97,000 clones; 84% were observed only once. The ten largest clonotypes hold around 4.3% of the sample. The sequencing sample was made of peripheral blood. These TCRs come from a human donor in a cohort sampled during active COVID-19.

This chain's CDR3 is CASGPTHPSGNTIYF. The CDR3 coding sequence is TGTGCCAGCGGCCCGACTCACCCCTCTGGAAACACCATATATTTT. The gene calls are TRBV2 and TRBJ1-3; D is unclear. CDR1 is SNHLY, CDR2 FYNNEI, per germline. This CDR3 spans 15 amino acids. V gave up 8 bases and J gave up 0 bases, with 14 bases separating them.

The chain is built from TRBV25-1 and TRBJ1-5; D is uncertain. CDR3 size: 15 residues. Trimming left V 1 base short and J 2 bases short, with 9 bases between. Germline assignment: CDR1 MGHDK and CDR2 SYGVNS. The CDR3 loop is CASSEFGGRNQPQHF. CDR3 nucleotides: TGTGCCAGCAGTGAATTTGGAGGGCGCAATCAGCCCCAGCATTTT.

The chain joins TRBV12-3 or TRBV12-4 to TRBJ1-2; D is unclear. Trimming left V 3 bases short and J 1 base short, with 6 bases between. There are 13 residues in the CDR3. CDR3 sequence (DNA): TGTGCCAGCAGTTTGGCCCTTAACTATGGCTACACCTTC. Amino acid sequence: CASSLALNYGYTF.

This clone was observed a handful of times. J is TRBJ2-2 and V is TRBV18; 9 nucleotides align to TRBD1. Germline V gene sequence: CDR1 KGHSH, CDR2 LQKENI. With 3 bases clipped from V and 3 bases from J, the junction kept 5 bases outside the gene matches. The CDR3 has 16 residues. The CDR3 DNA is TGTGCCAGCTCACCCCGGACAGGGGTGGACACCGGGGAGCTGTTTTTT. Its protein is CASSPRTGVDTGELFF. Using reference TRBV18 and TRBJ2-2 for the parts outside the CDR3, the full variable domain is NAGVMQNPRHLVRRRGQEARLRCSPMKGHSHVYWYRQLPEEGLKFMVYLQKENIIDESGMPKERFSAEFPKEGPSILRIQQVVRGDSAAYFCASSPRTGVDTGELFFGEGSRLTVL.

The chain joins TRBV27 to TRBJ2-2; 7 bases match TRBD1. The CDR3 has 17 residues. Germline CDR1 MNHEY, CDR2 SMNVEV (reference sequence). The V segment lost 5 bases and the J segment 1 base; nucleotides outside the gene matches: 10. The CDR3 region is CASSKLQGSLNTGELFF. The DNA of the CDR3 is TGTGCCAGCAGTAAATTACAGGGGTCCCTGAACACCGGGGAGCTGTTTTTT.

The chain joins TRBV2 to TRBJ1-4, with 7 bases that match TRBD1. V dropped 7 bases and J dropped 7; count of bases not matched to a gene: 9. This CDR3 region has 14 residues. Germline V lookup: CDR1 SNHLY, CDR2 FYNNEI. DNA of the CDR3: TGTGCCAGCACGTATGAGACAGGGCCTGAAAAACTGTTTTTT. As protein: CASTYETGPEKLFF.

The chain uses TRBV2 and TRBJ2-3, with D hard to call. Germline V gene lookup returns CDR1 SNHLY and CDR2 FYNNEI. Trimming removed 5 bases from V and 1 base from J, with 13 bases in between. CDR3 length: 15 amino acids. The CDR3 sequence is CASSRAPSRTDTQYF. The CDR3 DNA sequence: TGTGCCAGCAGTCGAGCGCCGTCTCGCACAGATACGCAGTATTTT. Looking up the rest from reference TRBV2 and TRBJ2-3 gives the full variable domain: EPEVTQTPSHQVTQMGQEVILRCVPISNHLYFYWYRQILGQKVEFLVSFYNNEISEKSEIFDDQFSVERPDGSNFTLKIRSTKLEDSAMYFCASSRAPSRTDTQYFGPGTRLTVL.

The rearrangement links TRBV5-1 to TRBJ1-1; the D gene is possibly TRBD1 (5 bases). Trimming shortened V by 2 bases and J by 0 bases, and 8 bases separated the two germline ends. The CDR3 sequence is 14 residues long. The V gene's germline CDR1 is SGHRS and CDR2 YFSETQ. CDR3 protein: CASSLQALNTEAFF. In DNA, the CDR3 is TGCGCCAGCAGCTTACAGGCTCTGAACACTGAAGCTTTCTTT.

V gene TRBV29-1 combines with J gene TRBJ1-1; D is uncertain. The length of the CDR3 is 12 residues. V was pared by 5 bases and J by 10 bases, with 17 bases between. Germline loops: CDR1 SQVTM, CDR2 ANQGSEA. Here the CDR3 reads CSVSHGSQRAFF. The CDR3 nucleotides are TGCAGCGTTTCACACGGGAGCCAGAGAGCTTTCTTT. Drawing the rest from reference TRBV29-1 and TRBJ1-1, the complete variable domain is SAVISQKPSRDICQRGTSLTIQCQVDSQVTMMFWYRQQPGQSLTLIATANQGSEATYESGFVIDKFPISRPNLTFSTLTVSNMSPEDSSIYLCSVSHGSQRAFFGQGTRLTVV.

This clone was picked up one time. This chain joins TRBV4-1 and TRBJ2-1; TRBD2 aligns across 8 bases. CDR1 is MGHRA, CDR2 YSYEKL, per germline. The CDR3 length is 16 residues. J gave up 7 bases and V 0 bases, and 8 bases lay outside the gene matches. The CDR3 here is CASSQDIRGGWNEQFF. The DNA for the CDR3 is TGCGCCAGCAGCCAAGATATTCGGGGGGGCTGGAATGAGCAGTTCTTC.

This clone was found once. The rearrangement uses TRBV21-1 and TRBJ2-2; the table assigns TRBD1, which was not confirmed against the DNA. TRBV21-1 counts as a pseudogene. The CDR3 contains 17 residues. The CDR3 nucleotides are TGTGCCAGCAGCAAAGGGACAGGGGGCACAAACACCGGGGAGCTGTTTTTT. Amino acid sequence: CASSKGTGGTNTGELFF.

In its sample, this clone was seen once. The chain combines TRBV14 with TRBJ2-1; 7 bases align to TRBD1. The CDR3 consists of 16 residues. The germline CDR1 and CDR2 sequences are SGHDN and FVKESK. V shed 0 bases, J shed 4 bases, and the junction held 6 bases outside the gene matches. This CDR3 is CASSQDQDRWYNEQFF. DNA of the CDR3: TGTGCCAGCAGCCAAGATCAGGACAGGTGGTACAATGAGCAGTTCTTC.

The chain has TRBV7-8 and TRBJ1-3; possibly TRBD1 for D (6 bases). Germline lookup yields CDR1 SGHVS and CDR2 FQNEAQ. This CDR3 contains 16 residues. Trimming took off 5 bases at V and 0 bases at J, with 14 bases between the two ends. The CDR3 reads CASSPGHRDSGNTIYF. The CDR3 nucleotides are TGTGCCAGCAGCCCGGGACACCGGGACTCTGGAAACACCATATATTTT.

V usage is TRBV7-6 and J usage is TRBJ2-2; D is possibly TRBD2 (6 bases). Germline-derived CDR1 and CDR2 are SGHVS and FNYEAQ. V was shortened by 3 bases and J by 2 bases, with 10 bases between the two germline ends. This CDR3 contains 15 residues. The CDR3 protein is CASSFGGVNTGELFF. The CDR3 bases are TGTGCCAGCAGCTTTGGCGGGGTCAACACCGGGGAGCTGTTTTTT. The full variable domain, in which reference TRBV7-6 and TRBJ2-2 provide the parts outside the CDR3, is GAGVSQSPRYKVTKRGQDVALRCDPISGHVSLYWYRQALGQGPEFLTYFNYEAQQDKSGLPNDRFSAERPEGSISTLTIQRTEQRDSAMYRCASSFGGVNTGELFFGEGSRLTVL.

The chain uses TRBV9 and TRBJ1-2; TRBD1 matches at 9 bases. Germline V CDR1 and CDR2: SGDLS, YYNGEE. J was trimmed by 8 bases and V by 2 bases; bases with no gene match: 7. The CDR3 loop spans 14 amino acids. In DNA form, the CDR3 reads TGTGCCAGCAGCGTCGACAGGGGGGAACGAGGCTACACCTTC. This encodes CASSVDRGERGYTF.

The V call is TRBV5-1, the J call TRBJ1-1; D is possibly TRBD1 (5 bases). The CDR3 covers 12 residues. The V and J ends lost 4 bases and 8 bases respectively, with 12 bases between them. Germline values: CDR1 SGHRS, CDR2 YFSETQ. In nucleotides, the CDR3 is TGCGCCAGCAGCCAAGACCGGGGGGAAGCTTTCTTT. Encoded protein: CASSQDRGEAFF. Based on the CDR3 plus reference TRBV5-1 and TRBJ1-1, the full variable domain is KAGVTQTPRYLIKTRGQQVTLSCSPISGHRSVSWYQQTPGQGLQFLFEYFSETQRNKGNFPGRFSGRQFSNSRSEMNVSTLELGDSALYLCASSQDRGEAFFGQGTRLTVV.

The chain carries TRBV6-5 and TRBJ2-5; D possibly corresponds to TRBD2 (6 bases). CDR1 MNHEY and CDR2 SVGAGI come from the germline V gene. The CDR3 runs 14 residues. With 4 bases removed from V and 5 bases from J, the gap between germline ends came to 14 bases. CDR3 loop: CASSWSGTEETQYF. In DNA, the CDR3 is TGTGCCAGCAGTTGGTCAGGGACTGAGGAGACCCAGTACTTC.

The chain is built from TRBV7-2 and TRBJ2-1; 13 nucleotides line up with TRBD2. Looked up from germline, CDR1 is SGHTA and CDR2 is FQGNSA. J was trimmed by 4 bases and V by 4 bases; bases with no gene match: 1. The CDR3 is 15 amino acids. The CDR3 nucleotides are TGTGCCAGCAGCTGGACTAGCGGGGGATACAATGAGCAGTTCTTC. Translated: CASSWTSGGYNEQFF.

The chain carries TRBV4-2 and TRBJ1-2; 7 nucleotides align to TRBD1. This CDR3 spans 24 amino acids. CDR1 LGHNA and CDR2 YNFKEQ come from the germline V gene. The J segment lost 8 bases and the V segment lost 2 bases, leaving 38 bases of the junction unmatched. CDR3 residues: CASSQTKFRQGPSSFIPPFLGYTF. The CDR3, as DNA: TGTGCCAGCAGCCAAACCAAGTTCAGACAGGGACCTTCTTCTTTTATCCCTCCGTTTCTCGGCTACACCTTC.